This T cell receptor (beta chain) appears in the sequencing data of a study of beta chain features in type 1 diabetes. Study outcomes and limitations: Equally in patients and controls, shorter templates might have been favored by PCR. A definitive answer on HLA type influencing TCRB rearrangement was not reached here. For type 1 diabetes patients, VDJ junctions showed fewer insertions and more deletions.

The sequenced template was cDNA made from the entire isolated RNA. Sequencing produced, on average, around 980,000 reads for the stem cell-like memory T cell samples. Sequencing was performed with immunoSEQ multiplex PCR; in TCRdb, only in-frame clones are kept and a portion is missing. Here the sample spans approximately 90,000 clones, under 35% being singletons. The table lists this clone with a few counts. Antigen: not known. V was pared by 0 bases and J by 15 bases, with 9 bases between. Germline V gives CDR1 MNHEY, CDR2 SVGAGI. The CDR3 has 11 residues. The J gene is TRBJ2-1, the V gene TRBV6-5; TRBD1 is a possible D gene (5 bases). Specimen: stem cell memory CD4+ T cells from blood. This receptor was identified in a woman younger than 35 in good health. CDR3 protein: CASSYSDTVFF. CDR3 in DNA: TGTGCCAGCAGTTACTCGGACACGGTGTTCTTC.